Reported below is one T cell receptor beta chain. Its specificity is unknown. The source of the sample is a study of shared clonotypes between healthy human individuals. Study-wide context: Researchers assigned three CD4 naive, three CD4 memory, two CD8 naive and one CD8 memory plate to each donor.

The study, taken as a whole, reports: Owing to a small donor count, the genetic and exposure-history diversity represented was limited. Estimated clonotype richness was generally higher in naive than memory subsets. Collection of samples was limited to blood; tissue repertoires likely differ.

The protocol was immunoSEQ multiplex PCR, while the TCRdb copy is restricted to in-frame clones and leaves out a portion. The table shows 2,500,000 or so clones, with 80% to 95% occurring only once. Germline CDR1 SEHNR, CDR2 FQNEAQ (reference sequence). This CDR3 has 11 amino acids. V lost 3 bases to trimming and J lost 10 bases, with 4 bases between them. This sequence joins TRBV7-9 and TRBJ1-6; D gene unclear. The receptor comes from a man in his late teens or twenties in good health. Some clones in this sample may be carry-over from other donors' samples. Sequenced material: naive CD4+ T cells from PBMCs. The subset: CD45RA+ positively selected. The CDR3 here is CASSLESPLHF. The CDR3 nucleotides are TGTGCCAGCAGCTTGGAATCACCCCTCCACTTT.